This T cell receptor (beta chain) was obtained from a study of tumor-infiltrating lymphocytes in primary liver carcinoma. Study background: Aged between 30 and 69 years, the patients were men and women.

As regards this clonotype: The antigen is unknown. An end of the junction does not agree with germline; a read error may underlie this.

TCR beta cDNA was reverse-transcribed from approximately 0.45 ug of total RNA. The reaction used a constant-region primer and ProtoScript II reverse transcriptase. ARM-PCR, slightly modified, supplied the TCR beta libraries through three nested multiplex PCR rounds. TRBV1-TRBV30 forward primers and a C-beta reverse primer were used in the first two PCR rounds, which each ran for about 11 cycles. One entry per CDR3 protein, called by TCRdb with MiXCR from the multiplex PCR reads. The sample contains 100,000 or so distinct CDR3 sequences, 55% to 70% of which appear only once. Study outcomes and limitations: Tumor-adjacent and tumor-blood pairs displayed less overlap than did pairs of tumor regions. There were only about 7-25% of top clones found in all five tumor regions.

Scientists recovered RNA and DNA together from roughly 20-30 mg of unsorted bulk tissue. Patients in the cohort were treatment-naive and living with chronic HBV infection. The CDR3 sequence is 17 residues long. Germline V lookup: CDR1 SGHAT, CDR2 FQDESV (reference sequence). Sequences were obtained from liver tumor tissue from sampling region 5. The subset is: tumor region T5, tumor centre. The sequence derives from a woman aged 60-70 years with primary liver carcinoma and hepatitis B virus infection. This sequence joins TRBV11-1 and TRBJ2-4; 13 bases map to TRBD2. The DNA for the CDR3 is TGTGCCAACAGCTTTCCCGGGACTAGCGGGACCAAAAACATCCAGTACTTC. Amino acids: CANSFPGTSGTKNIQYF.